This TCR beta chain was identified in a study of T cells after yellow fever vaccination. Study context: Researchers used SMART-Seq v4 Ultra Low Input to prepare fractions that had low cell numbers.

The study, taken as a whole, reports: Clonotypes found in both CD4 and CD8 compartments made up a small share. In post-booster samples, most primary-vaccination clones reappeared (approximately 96% CD4, roughly 88% CD8).

Production of TCR cDNA was by 5'RACE template switching, which also added a universal primer site and UMIs. TCRdb reprocessed the 5' RACE reads with MiXCR, giving one entry per CDR3 protein. The repertoire has about 350,000 distinct CDR3 sequences, roughly 8.3% of them found once; the top ten carry approximately 18%. The V end lost 3 bases, the J end lost 5 bases, and 20 bases lay between the germline ends. This CDR3 is built from 16 residues. Germline-derived CDR1 and CDR2 are SGHRS and YFSETQ. There are a few counts of this clonotype. Its antigen is currently unknown. The chain has TRBV5-1 and TRBJ1-1, with a weak D call TRBD1 (6 bases). The source is a man aged 18 to 29 who received the YFV17D yellow fever vaccine. The material sequenced was PBMCs, taken about 49 days after the first yellow fever vaccination. CDR3 in DNA: TGCGCCAGCAGCTCGACTACAGGGCGAAAATCTACTGAAGCTTTCTTT. Protein sequence: CASSSTTGRKSTEAFF.